Each of the 21 T cell receptor beta chains below was sequenced from the same sample in a study of shared clonotypes between healthy human individuals. The protocol was immunoSEQ multiplex PCR, while the TCRdb copy is restricted to in-frame clones and leaves out a portion. The profile shows some 2.3 million clones, roughly 93% of them singletons. Specimen: naive CD4+ T cells from PBMCs. As for subset: CD45RA+ positively selected. Source of these receptors: a man between 18 and 29 years old in good health. Some clones in this sample may be carry-over from other donors' samples.

Regarding this clone: Other DNA sequences in the same sample also yield this CDR3. CDR3 loop: CSVERGADTQYF. The CDR3 DNA reads as TGCAGCGTGGAAAGGGGGGCAGATACGCAGTATTTT. The gene calls are TRBV29-1 and TRBJ2-3; D may correspond to TRBD1 or TRBD2 (6 bases each). In germline, CDR1 is SQVTM, CDR2 ANQGSEA. The CDR3 has 12 amino acids. V lost 6 bases and J lost 4, with 11 bases in between.

V gene TRBV27 combines with J gene TRBJ2-3; D is unclear. Trimming removed 6 bases at V and 0 bases at J, with 16 bases between. Germline V gene lookup returns CDR1 MNHEY and CDR2 SMNVEV (reference sequence). CDR3 size: 16 residues. The CDR3 bases are TGTGCCAGCAGCCTCCGGCCACCCCCGAGCACAGATACGCAGTATTTT. Amino acids: CASSLRPPPSTDTQYF.

About this clone itself: At the DNA level, this CDR3 is encoded by other sequences in the same sample as well. The chain carries TRBV28 and TRBJ1-1; D perhaps matches TRBD1 (6 bases). From germline, CDR1 is MDHEN and CDR2 SYDVKM. The CDR3 consists of 13 residues. The V end lost 5 bases, the J end lost 3 bases, and 10 bases lay between the germline ends. Here the CDR3 reads CASSLRGDTEAFF. The DNA of the CDR3 is TGTGCCAGCAGTCTCAGGGGCGACACTGAAGCTTTCTTT. The entire variable domain, with the rest obtained from reference TRBV28 and TRBJ1-1, is as follows: DVKVTQSSRYLVKRTGEKVFLECVQDMDHENMFWYRQDPGLGLRLIYFSYDVKMKEKGDIPEGYSVSREKKERFSLILESASTNQTSMYLCASSLRGDTEAFFGQGTRLTVV.

This chain joins TRBV14 and TRBJ2-1; 7 bases agree with TRBD2. The CDR3 length is 16 residues. Germline-derived CDR1 and CDR2 are SGHDN and FVKESK. The junction had 8 bases not matched to a gene; V was cut back by 4 bases and J by 2 bases. The CDR3 nucleotides read TGTGCCAGCAGCCCGGTCGGCGGGAGAACCTACAATGAGCAGTTCTTC. Residues: CASSPVGGRTYNEQFF.

This chain links TRBV28 with TRBJ2-5; TRBD2 matches at 11 bases. Germline V gene lookup returns CDR1 MDHEN and CDR2 SYDVKM. V lost 5 bases and J lost 4; bases outside the gene matches: 3. The CDR3 extends over 14 amino acids. CDR3 in amino acids: CASSLLAGVETQYF. The CDR3 DNA reads as TGTGCCAGCAGTCTACTAGCGGGAGTAGAGACCCAGTACTTC. The entire variable domain, with the rest obtained from reference TRBV28 and TRBJ2-5, is as follows: DVKVTQSSRYLVKRTGEKVFLECVQDMDHENMFWYRQDPGLGLRLIYFSYDVKMKEKGDIPEGYSVSREKKERFSLILESASTNQTSMYLCASSLLAGVETQYFGPGTRLLVL.

The V gene is TRBV28, the J gene TRBJ2-7; a weak D match, TRBD1 (6 bases). The germline V gene has CDR1 MDHEN and CDR2 SYDVKM. V was cut by 6 bases and J by 2 bases, with 17 bases left in between. The CDR3 covers 15 residues. Here the CDR3 reads CASRTPGHLTYEQYF. The CDR3 coding sequence is TGTGCCAGCAGAACCCCGGGACACTTAACCTACGAGCAGTACTTC.

The chain carries TRBV6-6 and TRBJ2-1; D uncertain. Trimming took 5 bases from V and 10 from J, leaving 18 bases between them. CDR1 and CDR2 (germline): MNHNY, SVGAGI (reference sequence). The CDR3 has 14 residues. CDR3 in DNA: TGTGCCAGCAGTCCCGAGGCTTTGACATGGGAGCAGTTCTTC. Translating gives CASSPEALTWEQFF.

This sequence joins TRBV5-4 and TRBJ2-7; TRBD1 agrees at 8 bases. Germline V CDR1 and CDR2: SGHNT, YYREEE (reference sequence). V trimming: 7 bases; J trimming: 5 bases; junction bases outside the gene matches: 8. CDR3 size: 13 residues. CDR3 protein: CASGKKTGDEQYF. The CDR3 DNA sequence: TGTGCCAGCGGTAAAAAGACAGGGGACGAGCAGTACTTC.

The genes are TRBV6-6 and TRBJ2-7; 7 bases align to TRBD2. Germline V CDR1 and CDR2: MNHNY, SVGAGI (reference sequence). With 6 bases clipped from V and 6 bases from J, the junction kept 11 bases outside the gene matches. The CDR3 is 14 residues long. This CDR3 reads CASRLGLVPPEQYF. CDR3 DNA sequence: TGTGCCAGCAGACTCGGACTAGTACCTCCCGAGCAGTACTTC.

The chain combines TRBV7-9 with TRBJ2-7; D is undetermined. V shed 5 bases and J shed 1 base, with 15 bases lying between them. Germline V lookup: CDR1 SEHNR, CDR2 FQNEAQ (reference sequence). The CDR3 consists of 15 residues. The CDR3 loop is CASSPLGALSYEQYF. In DNA form, the CDR3 reads TGTGCCAGCAGCCCCCTCGGCGCCCTGTCCTACGAGCAGTACTTC.

The gene calls are TRBV19 and TRBJ2-3; 14 nucleotides line up with TRBD2. The CDR3 is 18 amino acids. V lost 5 bases to trimming and J lost 1 base; unmatched junction nucleotides: 8. Per the germline V gene, CDR1 is LNHDA and CDR2 is SQIVND (reference sequence). CDR3 DNA: TGTGCCAGTAGTTTCCGAAGACTAGCGGGAGGGGGCACAGATACGCAGTATTTT. It encodes CASSFRRLAGGGTDTQYF.

This clone occurred a few times. The same CDR3 is also encoded by other DNA sequences in this sample. The V call is TRBV18, the J call TRBJ1-2; D call uncertain. The CDR3 runs 13 residues. CDR1 is KGHSH and CDR2 is LQKENI in the germline V gene. Trimming took off 2 bases at V and 0 bases at J, with 4 bases between the two ends. CDR3 sequence (DNA): TGTGCCAGCTCACCAGGGCCTAACTATGGCTACACCTTC. Protein sequence: CASSPGPNYGYTF. The variable domain in full, completed from reference TRBV18 and TRBJ1-2, reads NAGVMQNPRHLVRRRGQEARLRCSPMKGHSHVYWYRQLPEEGLKFMVYLQKENIIDESGMPKERFSAEFPKEGPSILRIQQVVRGDSAAYFCASSPGPNYGYTFGSGTRLTVV.

V and J are TRBV14 and TRBJ1-2; 7 nucleotides align to TRBD1. Germline loops: CDR1 SGHDN, CDR2 FVKESK. The CDR3 runs to 17 residues. The junction had 17 bases not matched to a gene; V was cut back by 4 bases and J by 6 bases. This CDR3 is CASSPTRGTALRNGYTF. The DNA for the CDR3 is TGTGCCAGCAGCCCGACCCGAGGGACAGCCTTGAGGAATGGCTACACCTTC.

The V call is TRBV5-1, the J call TRBJ1-3; the D is unclear. With 0 bases removed from V and 2 bases from J, the gap between germline ends came to 6 bases. The CDR3 runs 14 residues. In germline, CDR1 is SGHRS, CDR2 YFSETQ. CDR3 in amino acids: CASSLGAPGNTIYF. The CDR3 bases are TGCGCCAGCAGCTTGGGAGCCCCTGGAAACACCATATATTTT. The full variable domain, with the rest looked up from reference TRBV5-1 and TRBJ1-3, is KAGVTQTPRYLIKTRGQQVTLSCSPISGHRSVSWYQQTPGQGLQFLFEYFSETQRNKGNFPGRFSGRQFSNSRSEMNVSTLELGDSALYLCASSLGAPGNTIYFGEGSWLTVV.

The chain couples TRBV6-1 to TRBJ2-1; TRBD1 matches 9 bases. The CDR3 sequence is 15 residues long. Germline CDR1 MNHNS, CDR2 SASEGT. Losses at the gene ends were 6 bases for V and 1 base for J; bases not matched to a gene: 4. CDR3 sequence reads: CASRRQGESYNEQFF. DNA of the CDR3: TGTGCCAGCAGGCGACAGGGGGAATCCTACAATGAGCAGTTCTTC.

The J gene is TRBJ1-1, the V gene TRBV6-5, with D maybe TRBD1 (6 bases). The CDR3 consists of 15 residues. Germline V gene lookup returns CDR1 MNHEY and CDR2 SVGAGI. V was pared by 6 bases and J by 5 bases, with 19 bases between. The CDR3 loop reads CASSQDRRRYTEAFF. In DNA form, the CDR3 reads TGTGCCAGCAGCCAAGACAGGCGGCGGTATACTGAAGCTTTCTTT.

The chain links TRBV6-1 to TRBJ2-7, with D uncertain. Germline V gene lookup returns CDR1 MNHNS and CDR2 SASEGT. The CDR3 spans 16 residues. Trimming stripped 1 base from V and 1 base from J, with 14 bases between. The CDR3 loop reads CASSEGPMRGSYEQYF. CDR3 coding DNA: TGTGCCAGCAGTGAAGGTCCCATGAGAGGATCCTACGAGCAGTACTTC.

This chain links TRBV10-3 with TRBJ2-3; no reliable D call. Trimming shortened V by 0 bases and J by 0 bases, and 7 bases separated the two germline ends. CDR1 ENHRY and CDR2 SYGVKD come from the germline V gene. The CDR3 has 15 amino acids. CDR3: CAISESGLSTDTQYF. As DNA, the CDR3 is TGTGCCATCAGTGAGTCCGGGTTGAGCACAGATACGCAGTATTTT.

This chain links TRBV12-5 with TRBJ1-5; the D is unclear. CDR3 length equals 11 residues. The germline V gene encodes CDR1 LGHNT and CDR2 FRNRAP. With 8 bases removed from V and 6 bases from J, the gap between germline ends came to 8 bases. CDR3 nucleotides: TGTGCTAGTAGCGTAATTCAGCCCCAGCATTTT. Translation gives CASSVIQPQHF.

The gene calls are TRBV7-9 and TRBJ2-1; D gene ambiguous. The germline gives CDR1 SEHNR, CDR2 FQNEAQ (reference sequence). The CDR3 consists of 15 residues. Trimming took off 1 base at V and 2 bases at J, with 9 bases between the two ends. CDR3 nucleotide sequence: TGTGCCAGCAGCTTAGACTATCCCGCCTACAATGAGCAGTTCTTC. Translation: CASSLDYPAYNEQFF.

The chain has TRBV18 and TRBJ2-5, with no clear D. The V end was cut by 3 bases, the J end by 1 base, with 12 bases between. This CDR3 has 15 amino acids. Per germline, CDR1 KGHSH and CDR2 LQKENI. The CDR3 is CASSPPRQSQETQYF. CDR3 sequence (DNA): TGTGCCAGCTCACCTCCGCGGCAGTCCCAAGAGACCCAGTACTTC. The full variable domain, in which reference TRBV18 and TRBJ2-5 provide the parts outside the CDR3, is NAGVMQNPRHLVRRRGQEARLRCSPMKGHSHVYWYRQLPEEGLKFMVYLQKENIIDESGMPKERFSAEFPKEGPSILRIQQVVRGDSAAYFCASSPPRQSQETQYFGPGTRLLVL.